The clone carrying this T cell receptor (beta chain) is a singleton in its sample. Version v3.0 of the immunoSEQ assay was performed at survey level. Profiling relied on immunoSEQ multiplex PCR, and the TCRdb table lists in-frame clones only, not all of them. The sample comprises more than 25,000 clones, around nine tenths of which are singletons, and roughly 4% rests with the top ten. Germline loops: CDR1 SGHAT, CDR2 FQNNGV. With V trimmed by 5 bases and J by 6 bases, 11 bases remained unmatched. This CDR3 spans 17 amino acids. The data derive from a study of long-term antiretroviral therapy in people with HIV.

The V and J genes are TRBV11-2 and TRBJ2-3, with 13 positions matching TRBD2. The source is a young woman with HIV. Sequenced here: unsorted PBMCs, sampled 1.8 years after starting antiretroviral therapy. The CDR3 loop reads CASSPNGLAGALDTQYF. CDR3 nucleotides: TGTGCCAGCAGCCCCAACGGACTAGCGGGAGCATTGGATACGCAGTATTTT.